The clone carrying this T cell receptor beta chain was counted between two and nine times. Antigen unknown. These data originate in a study of OX40 agonist ivuxolimab in advanced cancers. Study as a whole: The study gave patients intravenous ivuxolimab at 0.01 to 10 mg/kg every 2 weeks.

Baseline was the first blood sampling point, followed by cycle 4 day 1 and cycle 7 day 1. Study-wide findings and caveats: Also showing low normalized T-cell clonal expansion were some of the nonresponders.

This CDR3 comprises 13 residues. Between the trimmed V and J ends, which lost 10 bases and 9 bases, there was a span of 16 bases. Germline V lookup: CDR1 SNHLY, CDR2 FYNNEI. Profiled with immunoSEQ multiplex PCR; TCRdb holds only in-frame clones, not every one. The data contain roughly 53,000 clones, 84% of them singletons. The chain combines TRBV2 with TRBJ1-6, with a weak D call TRBD1 (5 bases). Sequenced material: CD4+ or CD8+ T cells sorted from blood, taken in a trial of the OX40 agonist ivuxolimab. The clonotype originates from an adult with an advanced solid tumor such as melanoma, head and neck, liver or kidney cancer. CDR3 in DNA: TGTGCCACCAACGGCAGGGTTGGTTCACCCCTCCACTTT. This encodes CATNGRVGSPLHF.